This T cell receptor (beta chain) was documented in a study of blood T cell repertoires in COVID-19. Whole-study context: Both acute and convalescent COVID-19 samples were obtained from the United States, Italy and Spain. Sample material is recorded as cDNA or gDNA derived from T cells, B-cell-depleted T cells, or PBMCs.

Measured with immunoSEQ multiplex PCR; TCRdb has only the in-frame clones, and not every one. The sample lists about 160,000 clones; roughly nine tenths were seen once. The germline CDR1 and CDR2 sequences are MNHNS and SASEGT. With V trimmed by 3 bases and J by 3 bases, 2 bases remained unmatched. This CDR3 region has 13 residues. This sequence joins TRBV6-1 and TRBJ2-7; TRBD1 agrees at 7 bases. The sequence derives from a woman in her 70s with acute or convalescent COVID-19. Material for sequencing was peripheral blood. CDR3 bases: TGTGCCAGCAGTGAGACAGGGATCTACGAGCAGTACTTC. Its translation: CASSETGIYEQYF.